This TCR beta chain emerged from a study of T cell responses to AZD1222 COVID-19 vaccine. The method was immunoSEQ multiplex PCR; TCRdb's version includes in-frame clones alone and lacks a portion of them. The table shows about 120,000 clones, with approximately 90% occurring only once. CDR1 is SQVTM, CDR2 ANQGSEA, per germline. This CDR3 spans 15 amino acids. V gave up 3 bases and J gave up 7 bases; unmatched junction bases: 11. Here the sequenced sample was peripheral blood, taken 28 days after the second AZD1222 dose. This receptor was identified in an adult who received the AZD1222 COVID-19 vaccine. V gene TRBV29-1 combines with J gene TRBJ2-2, with 7 bases aligning to TRBD2. CDR3 amino acids: CSVDGLGGWSGELFF. As DNA, the CDR3 is TGCAGCGTTGATGGCTTGGGAGGGTGGAGCGGGGAGCTGTTTTTT.